This T cell receptor (beta chain) was sequenced in a study of shared clonotypes between healthy human individuals. The authors loaded roughly 200 ng DNA, 30,000 to 35,000 T cell genomes, into sorted-subset replicate PCRs. Assay used: immunoSEQ multiplex PCR; TCRdb lists only in-frame clones, some missing. The sample has around 2,000,000 clones, about 92% seen once. Details on this clone: Antigen unknown.

Whole-study results and caveats: Sampling covered blood only; tissue repertoires likely differ. An anticipated effect of sequencing depth on clonotype sharing among donors was recognized.

The CDR3 length is 13 residues. V was cut by 6 bases and J by 7 bases, with 16 bases left in between. Germline V lookup: CDR1 SGHNT, CDR2 YYREEE (reference sequence). The naive CD8 subset, CD45RO-negative cells positively selected for CCR7, excluded terminally differentiated effector memory CD45RA+ cells. The donors were adults (healthy and HIV-negative) with no recent acute infections or vaccinations. The material sequenced was naive CD8+ T cells from PBMCs. The receptor comes from a man aged 18-30 years in good health. Some clones in this sample may be carry-over from other donors' samples. The rearrangement uses TRBV5-4 and TRBJ1-2, with no clear D. The CDR3 region is CASTSPGQSGYTF. As DNA, the CDR3 is TGTGCCAGCACCTCCCCGGGCCAGAGTGGCTACACCTTC.